This is a list of T cell receptor beta chains from one sample in a study of blood T cell repertoires in COVID-19. TCRdb's copy holds only in-frame clones and misses some; the assay was immunoSEQ multiplex PCR. Of 150,000 to 200,000 clones listed, more than 80% were seen once; the top ten hold just under 2%. The specimen was peripheral blood. Source of these receptors: an older woman with COVID-19, enrolled during active disease. The CDR3 runs from the conserved cysteine through the conserved F or W. Fields, in order: D gene, clone size, J gene, V gene, CDR3 length, CDR3 DNA, CDR3 protein. The D gene is left open where the match is weak. Rows give clone size only sometimes, using once, few, many, or a class for an expanded clone.

D gene: NA; clone size: NA; J gene: TRBJ2-3; V gene: TRBV6-5; CDR3 length: 14; CDR3 DNA: TGTGCCAGCAGGACTTCGTCGAGCACAGATACGCAGTATTTT; CDR3 protein: CASRTSSSTDTQYF
D gene: TRBD1; clone size: once; J gene: TRBJ2-1; V gene: TRBV2; CDR3 length: 14; CDR3 DNA: TGTGCCAGCAAAAACAGGGGCGCCTACAATGAGCAGTTCTTC; CDR3 protein: CASKNRGAYNEQFF
D gene: NA; clone size: NA; J gene: TRBJ1-2; V gene: TRBV2; CDR3 length: 13; CDR3 DNA: TGTGCCAGCGGTGGGCGGAACCGGGATGGCTACACCTTC; CDR3 protein: CASGGRNRDGYTF
D gene: NA; clone size: once; J gene: TRBJ1-2; V gene: TRBV29-1; CDR3 length: 15; CDR3 DNA: TGCAGCGTTACGGACAGTGCCTCCTACATCCGTGGCTACACCTTC; CDR3 protein: CSVTDSASYIRGYTF
D gene: TRBD1; clone size: NA; J gene: TRBJ1-2; V gene: TRBV29-1; CDR3 length: 12; CDR3 DNA: TGCAGCGTTGAACGGGACAGCTATGGCTACACCTTC; CDR3 protein: CSVERDSYGYTF
D gene: NA; clone size: NA; J gene: TRBJ1-3; V gene: TRBV19; CDR3 length: 14; CDR3 DNA: TGTGCCAGTAGTCAGGGGAGCTCTGGAAACACCATATATTTT; CDR3 protein: CASSQGSSGNTIYF
D gene: NA; clone size: NA; J gene: TRBJ2-2; V gene: TRBV5-6; CDR3 length: 13; CDR3 DNA: TGTGCCAGCAGCTTGGCGTACACCGGGGAGCTGTTTTTT; CDR3 protein: CASSLAYTGELFF
D gene: TRBD2; clone size: NA; J gene: TRBJ2-7; V gene: TRBV27; CDR3 length: 13; CDR3 DNA: TGTGCCAGCGGGGGGGACGGCACCTACGAGCAGTACTTC; CDR3 protein: CASGGDGTYEQYF
D gene: NA; clone size: NA; J gene: TRBJ1-3; V gene: TRBV19; CDR3 length: 18; CDR3 DNA: TGTGCCAGTAGTCCCCGCGGTCTCCACGTCTCCTCTGGAAACACCATATATTTT; CDR3 protein: CASSPRGLHVSSGNTIYF
D gene: TRBD1; clone size: NA; J gene: TRBJ2-1; V gene: TRBV11-3; CDR3 length: 14; CDR3 DNA: TGTGCCAGCAGCAGGGACAGCATGAACAATGAGCAGTTCTTC; CDR3 protein: CASSRDSMNNEQFF
D gene: TRBD1; clone size: NA; J gene: TRBJ2-4; V gene: TRBV7-9; CDR3 length: 18; CDR3 DNA: TGTGCCAGCAGCCCGACAGGGGCAGTATCGCTAGCCAAAAACATTCAGTACTTC; CDR3 protein: CASSPTGAVSLAKNIQYF
D gene: NA; clone size: NA; J gene: TRBJ2-3; V gene: TRBV3-1/TRBV3-2; CDR3 length: 16; CDR3 DNA: TGTGCCAGCAGCCATAACCGACTAGGAACTGCAGATACGCAGTATTTT; CDR3 protein: CASSHNRLGTADTQYF
D gene: TRBD1; clone size: NA; J gene: TRBJ1-2; V gene: TRBV9; CDR3 length: 14; CDR3 DNA: TGTGCCAGCAGCCCAGGACAGGGGAACTATGGCTACACCTTC; CDR3 protein: CASSPGQGNYGYTF
D gene: TRBD1; clone size: NA; J gene: TRBJ1-2; V gene: TRBV14; CDR3 length: 17; CDR3 DNA: TGTGCCAGCAGCCGAAACATTTTGACAGGGAGCGGGCTAGGCTACACCTTC; CDR3 protein: CASSRNILTGSGLGYTF
D gene: TRBD1; clone size: NA; J gene: TRBJ1-3; V gene: TRBV19; CDR3 length: 15; CDR3 DNA: TGTGCCAGTAACCCAGGACAGGAGTCTGGAAACACCATATATTTT; CDR3 protein: CASNPGQESGNTIYF
D gene: NA; clone size: NA; J gene: TRBJ2-2; V gene: TRBV19; CDR3 length: 15; CDR3 DNA: TGTGCCAGTAGTATCGCGGCAGCTCAAGGAGGGGAGCTGTTTTTT; CDR3 protein: CASSIAAAQGGELFF
D gene: NA; clone size: NA; J gene: TRBJ1-4; V gene: TRBV12-3/TRBV12-4; CDR3 length: 13; CDR3 DNA: TGTGCCAGCAGTAGGCAGGGGCTCGAAAAACTGTTTTTT; CDR3 protein: CASSRQGLEKLFF
D gene: TRBD1; clone size: NA; J gene: TRBJ2-1; V gene: TRBV5-1; CDR3 length: 16; CDR3 DNA: TGCGCCAGCAGCAGGGGGCAAGACTCGCGGCACAATGAGCAGTTCTTC; CDR3 protein: CASSRGQDSRHNEQFF
D gene: NA; clone size: few; J gene: TRBJ1-4; V gene: TRBV30; CDR3 length: 15; CDR3 DNA: TGTGCCTGGAGTGTACCGACACCAACTAATGAAAAACTGTTTTTT; CDR3 protein: CAWSVPTPTNEKLFF